The 15 T cell receptor beta chains given below trace back to one sample, sequenced in a study of blood T cell repertoires in COVID-19. The method was immunoSEQ multiplex PCR; TCRdb's version includes in-frame clones alone and lacks a portion of them. The sample holds some 15,000 clones, around four fifths seen once. The specimen was peripheral blood. Every receptor here comes from a man between 65 and 85 years old with active or convalescent COVID-19.

The gene calls are TRBV24-1 and TRBJ2-7; D unresolved. This CDR3 region has 13 residues. Germline assignment: CDR1 KGHDR and CDR2 SFDVKD. V was trimmed by 3 bases and J by 4 bases, leaving 9 bases between them. CDR3 in amino acids: CATSDRGQYEQYF. CDR3 bases: TGTGCCACCAGTGATAGAGGCCAGTACGAGCAGTACTTC.

This chain uses TRBV7-9 with TRBJ2-6, with 11 bases lining up with TRBD1. Germline CDR1 and CDR2: SEHNR and FQNEAQ (reference sequence). CDR3 size: 15 residues. V lost 11 bases to trimming and J lost 0 bases; unmatched junction nucleotides: 3. This CDR3 is CAGQGAPSGANVLTF. CDR3 coding DNA: TGTGCCGGACAGGGGGCCCCCTCTGGGGCCAACGTCCTGACTTTC. The variable domain in full, with the rest retrieved from reference TRBV7-9 and TRBJ2-6, is DTGVSQNPRHKITKRGQNVTFRCDPISEHNRLYWYRQTLGQGPEFLTYFQNEAQLEKSRLLSDRFSAERPKGSFSTLEIQRTEQGDSAMYLCAGQGAPSGANVLTFGAGSRLTVL.

This sequence joins TRBV4-2 and TRBJ2-2, with D perhaps matching TRBD1 (6 bases). The length of the CDR3 is 15 residues. Trimming stripped 0 bases from V and 8 bases from J, with 13 bases between. The germline V gene has CDR1 LGHNA and CDR2 YNFKEQ. The CDR3 region has the DNA TGTGCCAGCAGCCAAGATTGGGGGCGCAGGGGGGAGCTGTTTTTT. Protein sequence: CASSQDWGRRGELFF.

The chain links TRBV24-1 to TRBJ2-1, with 12 bases that match TRBD2. The V and J ends lost 7 bases and 4 bases, in that order; junction bases with no gene match: 4. The CDR3 sequence is 15 residues long. The germline gives CDR1 KGHDR, CDR2 SFDVKD. The CDR3 reads CATSGTSGPYNEQFF. As DNA, the CDR3 is TGTGCCACCAGCGGGACTAGCGGGCCTTACAATGAGCAGTTCTTC.

There are a few counts of this clone. The V and J genes are TRBV4-1 and TRBJ2-5, with D possibly TRBD1 on 5 matching bases. Germline CDR1 is MGHRA and CDR2 is YSYEKL. The CDR3 totals 13 residues. Trimming removed 3 bases at V and 4 bases at J, with 9 bases between. CDR3 amino acids: CASSHDQGETQYF. The CDR3, as DNA: TGCGCCAGCAGCCATGACCAGGGAGAGACCCAGTACTTC.

The chain combines TRBV13 with TRBJ2-5; a weak D match, TRBD2 (5 bases). CDR1 is PRHDT, CDR2 FYEKMQ, per germline (reference sequence). Deletions cut 3 bases from V and 5 bases from J, with 10 bases between. This CDR3 has 13 amino acids. This CDR3 reads CASSFEGRETQYF. The CDR3 DNA follows: TGTGCCAGCAGCTTTGAGGGTCGGGAGACCCAGTACTTC. Full variable domain (remainder filled in from reference TRBV13 and TRBJ2-5): AAGVIQSPRHLIKEKRETATLKCYPIPRHDTVYWYQQGPGQDPQFLISFYEKMQSDKGSIPDRFSAQQFSDYHSELNMSSLELGDSALYFCASSFEGRETQYFGPGTRLLVL.

The chain joins TRBV19 to TRBJ2-7, with D tentatively TRBD1 (5 bases). V lost 10 bases, J lost 5 bases, and 12 bases lay in between. The length of the CDR3 is 11 residues. Germline V lookup: CDR1 LNHDA, CDR2 SQIVND (reference sequence). CDR3 sequence: CATSLGDEQYF. CDR3 bases: TGTGCCACCAGCTTAGGGGACGAGCAGTACTTC.

The chain has TRBV7-9 and TRBJ1-5, with 9 bases fitting TRBD1. The germline gives CDR1 SEHNR, CDR2 FQNEAQ (reference sequence). CDR3 length equals 15 residues. The V segment lost 4 bases and the J segment 4 bases; nucleotides outside the gene matches: 5. CDR3 bases: TGTGCCAGCAGCTGGGGACAGGGAGGAAATCAGCCCCAGCATTTT. It yields the protein CASSWGQGGNQPQHF.

The chain joins TRBV14 to TRBJ1-4; D gene ambiguous. The CDR3 is 12 residues long. The V gene's germline CDR1 is SGHDN and CDR2 FVKESK. The V end was cut by 5 bases, the J end by 8 bases, with 9 bases between. Here the CDR3 reads CASSIRGEKLFF. The CDR3 DNA is TGTGCCAGCAGCATCCGAGGGGAAAAACTGTTTTTT.

The chain joins TRBV27 to TRBJ2-3; tentative D call: TRBD1 (6 bases). In germline, CDR1 is MNHEY, CDR2 SMNVEV (reference sequence). The CDR3 contains 19 residues. The V end was cut by 3 bases, the J end by 3 bases, with 25 bases between. In nucleotides, the CDR3 is TGTGCCAGCAGTTTTTCTGACGGACAGAAAGTTTACCGGACAGATACGCAGTATTTT. Translating gives CASSFSDGQKVYRTDTQYF.

V usage is TRBV24-1 and J usage is TRBJ1-1, with 10 bases aligning to TRBD1. After removal of 8 bases from V and 3 bases from J, the junction contained 2 bases not matched to a gene. Germline V gives CDR1 KGHDR, CDR2 SFDVKD. The CDR3 consists of 13 residues. The CDR3 here is CATMGTGDTEAFF. The CDR3 DNA reads TGTGCCACCATGGGGACAGGGGACACTGAAGCTTTCTTT.

J is TRBJ1-6 and V is TRBV7-8, with a tentative D call TRBD1 (5 bases). The germline V and J ends were trimmed by 5 bases and 0 bases, with 14 bases remaining between them. This CDR3 region has 17 residues. Germline CDR1 reads SGHVS; CDR2 reads FQNEAQ. In DNA form, the CDR3 reads TGTGCCAGCAGCATGGATGGGGCGAGCTCCTATAATTCACCCCTCCACTTT. This gives the protein CASSMDGASSYNSPLHF.

The chain carries TRBV5-1 and TRBJ2-3; weak D call: TRBD2 (7 bases). This CDR3 spans 17 amino acids. Trimming pared 8 bases from V and 5 bases from J, leaving 27 bases between. Germline V lookup: CDR1 SGHRS, CDR2 YFSETQ. CDR3 nucleotide sequence: TGCGCCAGTTCCCCCTTGGGGGGGCAAGGGGGAAGAGATACGCAGTATTTT. Translation gives CASSPLGGQGGRDTQYF.

This rearrangement joins TRBV28 to TRBJ2-3; TRBD1 might be the D (6 bases). This CDR3 has 13 residues. Germline CDR1 MDHEN, CDR2 SYDVKM. Trimming left V 10 bases short and J 2 bases short, with 13 bases between. Here the CDR3 DNA reads TGTGCCATTCTGGACAGAAACACAGATACGCAGTATTTT. Amino acid sequence: CAILDRNTDTQYF.

This rearrangement joins TRBV5-1 to TRBJ1-6; TRBD1 agrees at 7 bases. This CDR3 is 14 amino acids long. Germline V gene data show CDR1 as SGHRS and CDR2 as YFSETQ. The V gene end was trimmed by 4 bases and the J gene end by 8 bases; junction bases not matched to a gene: 6. CDR3 loop: CASSRQGGDSPLHF. The CDR3 DNA follows: TGCGCCAGCAGCCGACAGGGCGGCGATTCACCCCTCCACTTT.